This T cell receptor (beta chain) was captured in a study of blood T cell repertoires in COVID-19. CDR1 SNHLY and CDR2 FYNNEI come from the germline V gene. The CDR3 has 15 residues. Germline trimming cut 4 bases from V and 4 bases from J; bases unmatched to any gene: 6. Per the original methods: Counts of nucleated cells, estimated from reference gene primer amplification, were obtained. Generated by immunoSEQ multiplex PCR, the TCRdb table keeps only in-frame clones and is missing some. V and J calls and clone size are those listed in that table; D and trimming were worked out from the DNA. In the table there are 200,000 to 250,000 clones, around 88% of which are singletons.

The sequenced sample was peripheral blood. This rearrangement joins TRBV2 to TRBJ2-5; 10 positions match TRBD1. The source is a man aged 18 to 30 with active or convalescent COVID-19. The CDR3 DNA reads TGTGCCAGCAGTGGAAGGACAGGGGGAGGAGAGACCCAGTACTTC. Its protein product is CASSGRTGGGETQYF.